This TCR beta chain originates from a study of blood T cell repertoires in COVID-19. Unmatched junction bases numbered 11, after V lost 6 bases and J lost 0 bases. Germline CDR1 SNHLY, CDR2 FYNNEI. The CDR3 totals 17 residues. This clone has a handful of counts. Authors' methods: Nucleated cell number was recorded as an estimate derived from reference gene primer amplification. Profiling relied on immunoSEQ multiplex PCR, and the TCRdb table lists in-frame clones only, not all of them. That table gives V, J and clone size, and the DNA gave D and trimming. This repertoire shows nearly 95,000 clones, roughly 90% found once; its top ten account for roughly 1.5%.

This sequence originates from a human donor with active COVID-19. The donor label of this sample is uncertain. Sequencing was done on a sample of peripheral blood. The chain links TRBV2 to TRBJ2-1; 7 nucleotides align to TRBD1. CDR3 region: CASRESRAGGSYNEQFF. The CDR3 DNA reads TGTGCCAGCAGGGAGAGTAGGGCAGGGGGCTCCTACAATGAGCAGTTCTTC. Supplemented by reference TRBV2 and TRBJ2-1, the full variable domain reads EPEVTQTPSHQVTQMGQEVILRCVPISNHLYFYWYRQILGQKVEFLVSFYNNEISEKSEIFDDQFSVERPDGSNFTLKIRSTKLEDSAMYFCASRESRAGGSYNEQFFGPGTRLTVL.